These 11 T cell receptor beta chains originate from one sample sequenced in a study of blood T cells in healthy people across ages (dated by TCRdb to about 2015). Libraries were constructed by 5' RACE. Sequencer: Illumina HiSeq 2500. The second PCR ran for about 6 to 11 cycles and used a J-beta primer mix along with a sample-barcoded 5' primer. TCRdb took the public reads, trimmed them with fastp at Q25, ran MiXCR for clone calling and kept in-frame beta chains. One record per CDR3 amino acid sequence lists the most common genes and DNA. The sample yields roughly 800,000 distinct CDR3 sequences; approximately 53% were counted once. The ten largest account for 40% to 50% of the sample. Sequenced material: blood. These receptors all stem from a man older than 75 in good health.

The chain carries TRBV5-1 and TRBJ2-3; 8 positions agree with TRBD2. The CDR3 spans 17 residues. The J segment lost 0 bases and the V segment lost 4 bases, leaving 10 bases of the junction unmatched. Germline CDR1 reads SGHRS; CDR2 reads YFSETQ. As DNA, the CDR3 is TGCGCCAGCAGCCCGAGTCCCGGGACTAGAAGCACAGATACGCAGTATTTT. Translated, it gives CASSPSPGTRSTDTQYF.

The rearrangement uses TRBV2 and TRBJ2-1, with a tentative D call TRBD1 (6 bases). This CDR3 is 13 amino acids long. Trimming took off 6 bases at V and 4 bases at J, with 10 bases between the two ends. The germline gives CDR1 SNHLY, CDR2 FYNNEI. CDR3 amino acids: CASSSQGYNEQFF. CDR3 DNA sequence: TGTGCCAGCAGCTCACAGGGTTACAATGAGCAGTTCTTC.

This clonotype turned up a few times. This chain joins TRBV7-9 and TRBJ2-1; possibly TRBD2 for D (5 bases). Per the germline V gene, CDR1 is SEHNR and CDR2 is FQNEAQ (reference sequence). The CDR3 sequence is 15 residues long. V was cut by 1 base and J by 6 bases, with 13 bases left in between. The CDR3 region is CASSLGTSRGNEQFF. The CDR3 bases are TGTGCCAGCAGCTTAGGGACTTCTCGGGGCAATGAGCAGTTCTTC.

This clonotype was detected a few times. V gene TRBV20-1 combines with J gene TRBJ1-5; perhaps TRBD1 as D (6 bases). The CDR3 has 15 residues. CDR1 and CDR2 (germline): DFQATT, SNEGSKA (reference sequence). V was cut by 4 bases and J by 0 bases, with 13 bases left in between. CDR3 in DNA: TGCAGTGCTACTTTACAGGGACTTAGCAATCAGCCCCAGCATTTT. Its translation is CSATLQGLSNQPQHF.

The rearrangement links TRBV25-1 to TRBJ2-1; D ambiguous. This CDR3 has 15 residues. Trimming left V 6 bases short and J 10 bases short, with 22 bases between. Germline assignment: CDR1 MGHDK and CDR2 SYGVNS. For the CDR3, the DNA is TGTGCCAGCAGGGCATTTAGCAGTTGCTCCTACGAGCAGTTCTTC. It codes for CASRAFSSCSYEQFF.

The rearrangement links TRBV9 to TRBJ1-5; D perhaps matches TRBD1 (5 bases). V lost 3 bases to trimming and J lost 7 bases, with 17 bases between them. This CDR3 region has 15 residues. CDR1 is SGDLS, CDR2 YYNGEE, per germline. CDR3 protein: CASSAEGRRGQPQHF. The CDR3 DNA reads TGTGCCAGCAGCGCCGAAGGGAGGCGGGGGCAGCCCCAGCATTTT.

V and J are TRBV14 and TRBJ1-2; D is unclear. This CDR3 contains 19 residues. Per germline, CDR1 SGHDN and CDR2 FVKESK. The V gene lost 0 bases and the J gene lost 8 bases, with 28 bases spanning the gap. As DNA, the CDR3 is TGTGCCAGCAGCCAAGAGGTCCCGCCGACGGGAGGGCTTTTGGAGGGCTACACCTTC. Its protein product is CASSQEVPPTGGLLEGYTF.

This chain uses TRBV12-3 or TRBV12-4 with TRBJ2-1; D gene ambiguous. Trimming shortened V by 8 bases and J by 2 bases, and 13 bases separated the two germline ends. The CDR3 runs to 14 residues. DNA for the CDR3: TGTGCCAGCGGCGCGAGCGAGACCTACAATGAGCAGTTCTTC. Amino acid sequence: CASGASETYNEQFF.

V gene TRBV20-1 combines with J gene TRBJ1-2, with a tentative D call TRBD1 (5 bases). The CDR3 is 14 amino acids. The ends were cut back, 0 bases at V and 8 bases at J, with 16 bases in the middle. Germline V gene sequence: CDR1 DFQATT, CDR2 SNEGSKA (reference sequence). CDR3 sequence: CSARDHTAGRGYTF. In DNA form, the CDR3 reads TGCAGTGCTAGAGATCACACGGCGGGACGAGGCTACACCTTC.

In its sample, this clonotype was seen a few times. The chain has TRBV3-1 and TRBJ1-1; D gene unclear. In germline, CDR1 is LGHDT, CDR2 YNNKEL (reference sequence). The V end was cut by 5 bases, the J end by 3 bases, with 13 bases between. The CDR3 loop spans 14 amino acids. CDR3 nucleotides: TGTGCCAGCAGCGCCTGGGAGTTGCACACTGAAGCTTTCTTT. This sequence encodes CASSAWELHTEAFF.

The chain employs TRBV28 and TRBJ1-2; TRBD1 matches 7 bases. CDR1 and CDR2 (germline): MDHEN, SYDVKM. Trimming cost V 4 bases and J 8 bases; bases outside gene matches: 10. The CDR3 is made up of 14 amino acids. CDR3 residues: CASSSQGRWRGYTF. The CDR3 DNA reads as TGTGCCAGCAGTTCACAGGGGAGATGGAGGGGCTACACCTTC.